Presented here are 13 T cell receptor beta chains from one specimen sequenced in a study of blood T cells in healthy people across ages. Together with a sample-barcoded 5' primer, a J-beta primer mix was included in a second PCR lasting about 7 to 12 cycles. TCRdb reanalysed the 5' RACE reads using MiXCR and keeps one entry per CDR3 protein. This table holds roughly 500,000 distinct CDR3 sequences, around 24% found once. These records were also assigned to another study, of T cells of mothers and their children.

Sequencing was done on a sample of blood. The receptor set was obtained from a boy aged 5-17 years in good health.

This clonotype was counted a few times. The chain joins TRBV20-1 to TRBJ1-2; tentative D call: TRBD1 (5 bases). V lost 4 bases and J lost 6, with 6 bases in between. This CDR3 region has 10 residues. The germline V gene has CDR1 DFQATT and CDR2 SNEGSKA (reference sequence). CDR3 coding DNA: TGCAGTGCTAAAGGGGATGGCTACACCTTC. Translated, it gives CSAKGDGYTF.

As to this clonotype: Possible read error: a much larger clone is one base away. The chain employs TRBV3-1 and TRBJ2-5; 7 bases fit TRBD2. The end of the DNA is better explained by TRBJ2-1, so the J call may be wrong. CDR3 length: 15 residues. CDR1 is LGHDT and CDR2 is YNNKEL in the germline V gene (reference sequence). As DNA, the CDR3 is TGTGCCAGCAGCCAAAGGACTAGAGGGAGCAATGAGCAGTTCTTC. It translates to CASSQRTRGSNEQFF.

This clonotype was seen a few times. V is TRBV28 and J is TRBJ2-7; TRBD1 matches at 11 bases. Germline V CDR1 and CDR2: MDHEN, SYDVKM. Trimming cost V 8 bases and J 7 bases; bases outside gene matches: 7. The CDR3 extends over 13 amino acids. The CDR3 DNA reads TGTGCCAGCGTAGGACAGGGGGCGAGGGAGCAGTACTTC. Amino acids: CASVGQGAREQYF.

The rearrangement uses TRBV7-9 and TRBJ2-5; D is perhaps TRBD1 (5 bases). The germline CDR1 and CDR2 sequences are SEHNR and FQNEAQ (reference sequence). This CDR3 is built from 14 residues. Trimming stripped 1 base from V and 7 bases from J, with 13 bases between. The CDR3 sequence is CASSLVQGKTTQYF. DNA of the CDR3: TGTGCCAGCAGCTTAGTTCAGGGAAAGACGACCCAGTACTTC.

This clonotype was observed a handful of times. This chain joins TRBV4-1 and TRBJ2-1; 7 bases fit TRBD2. The CDR3 has 19 amino acids. Losses at the gene ends were 2 bases for V and 8 bases for J; bases not matched to a gene: 21. In germline, CDR1 is MGHRA, CDR2 YSYEKL. CDR3 in DNA: TGCGCCAGCAGCCAATACGTAGTTTCAGCTAGCGGTCTACATCATGAGCAGTTCTTC. It translates to CASSQYVVSASGLHHEQFF.

This clonotype was seen more than once but under ten times. This chain connects TRBV18 to TRBJ2-5; 8 bases are a match to TRBD1. The J call may be mistaken, given a closer DNA end match to TRBJ2-7. The CDR3 covers 14 residues. CDR1 and CDR2 (germline): KGHSH, LQKENI. CDR3 nucleotides: TGTGCCAGCTCCCAATCGGACAGGGCCAGCGAGCAGTACTTC. Its translation is CASSQSDRASEQYF.

This chain joins TRBV12-3 or TRBV12-4 and TRBJ2-5; a weak D match, TRBD2 (5 bases). The assigned J gene may be wrong: the sequence end matches TRBJ2-7 better. CDR3 length equals 15 residues. The CDR3 sequence: CASSFRGSVLYEQYF. The CDR3 region has the DNA TGTGCCAGCAGTTTCAGAGGTAGCGTGCTGTACGAGCAGTACTTC.

This clonotype was counted a few times. The J gene is TRBJ2-2, the V gene TRBV5-5; weak D call: TRBD2 (6 bases). This CDR3 region has 17 residues. Germline V CDR1 and CDR2: SGHKS, YYEKEE (reference sequence). Trimming shortened V by 3 bases and J by 4 bases, and 19 bases separated the two germline ends. The CDR3 spells CASSSEYGSSGTGELFF. DNA of the CDR3: TGTGCCAGCAGCTCGGAATACGGGAGCTCGGGCACCGGGGAGCTGTTTTTT. The whole variable domain, remainder taken from reference TRBV5-5 and TRBJ2-2, is DAGVTQSPTHLIKTRGQQVTLRCSPISGHKSVSWYQQVLGQGPQFIFQYYEKEERGRGNFPDRFSARQFPNYSSELNVNALLLGDSALYLCASSSEYGSSGTGELFFGEGSRLTVL.

This chain joins TRBV28 and TRBJ2-3; possibly TRBD1 for D (5 bases). Per germline, CDR1 MDHEN and CDR2 SYDVKM. The CDR3 covers 12 residues. The ends were cut back, 7 bases at V and 7 bases at J, with 12 bases in the middle. The CDR3 is CASNADSYTQYF. In DNA, the CDR3 is TGTGCCAGCAATGCAGACAGTTATACGCAGTATTTT.

The V and J genes are TRBV7-2 and TRBJ2-7, with TRBD1 matching over 12 bases. The CDR3 has 15 amino acids. V trimming: 1 base; J trimming: 5 bases; junction bases outside the gene matches: 3. Germline V gene lookup returns CDR1 SGHTA and CDR2 FQGNSA. CDR3 nucleotide sequence: TGTGCCAGCAGCTTAGGGGGGACAGGGGGCGACGAGCAGTACTTC. Amino acid sequence: CASSLGGTGGDEQYF.

The chain uses TRBV20-1 and TRBJ2-7, with D hard to call. Trimming took off 3 bases at V and 2 bases at J, with 14 bases between the two ends. Germline V lookup: CDR1 DFQATT, CDR2 SNEGSKA (reference sequence). The CDR3 spans 14 residues. The CDR3 DNA is TGCAGTGCTAGTGCAGAAATTATCACCTACGAGCAGTACTTC. Protein: CSASAEIITYEQYF.

This clonotype turned up a few times. This sequence joins TRBV25-1 and TRBJ1-2, with 7 bases fitting TRBD1. Germline V lookup: CDR1 MGHDK, CDR2 SYGVNS. CDR3 length equals 16 residues. The V segment lost 6 bases and the J segment 0 bases; nucleotides outside the gene matches: 10. The CDR3 coding sequence is TGTGCCAGCAGGGGACAGCTGTGGGGTTCTAACTATGGCTACACCTTC. This encodes CASRGQLWGSNYGYTF.

This chain connects TRBV7-3 to TRBJ2-3, with a weak D call TRBD1 (5 bases). The ends were cut back, 3 bases at V and 5 bases at J, with 9 bases in the middle. The CDR3 runs to 13 residues. CDR1 is SGHTA, CDR2 FQGTGA, per germline. The CDR3 spells CASSFKQGDTQYF. The CDR3, as DNA: TGTGCCAGCAGCTTCAAGCAGGGAGATACGCAGTATTTT.